This T cell receptor beta chain was captured in a study of T-cell memory formation after mild COVID-19. Notes on the study in general: Mostly located in CM and EM were contracting CD4+ clones, with contracting CD8+ clones located in EMRA. There were some responding clones in pre-infection memory, which suggested that cross-reactive memory had joined. CD4/CD8 balance characterized clones contracting day 15 to 85, and CD4+ skew characterized later expanders.

This clonotype turned up a few times. What it binds is unknown. cDNA libraries for TCR alpha and TCR beta, carrying sample barcodes and UMIs, came from 5'RACE with constant-segment primers. TCRdb called the 5' RACE reads again in MiXCR, with one record for every CDR3 protein. The sample yields under 550,000 distinct CDR3 sequences, 15% to 20% seen once. This TCR was recovered from an adult woman who had mild COVID-19 (a few samples of this study predate the infection). Cell type and time point are not known. Sample: PBMCs or a T cell subset sorted from them (not recorded which).

The CDR3 loop reads CATSDWGLAGVTDTQYF. The CDR3 DNA reads TGTGCCACCAGTGATTGGGGACTAGCGGGAGTAACAGATACGCAGTATTTT. V usage is TRBV24-1 and J usage is TRBJ2-3; TRBD2 agrees at 14 bases. Germline V gene lookup returns CDR1 KGHDR and CDR2 SFDVKD. Losses at the gene ends were 2 bases for V and 3 bases for J; bases not matched to a gene: 3. The CDR3 sequence is 17 residues long.